These T cell receptor beta chains were read from a single sample in a study of CD4 T cells in relation to SARS-CoV-2 and coronaviruses. No cognate antigen is known for these TCRs. The data were produced by immunoSEQ multiplex PCR, yet TCRdb's version contains in-frame clones alone and is incomplete. The table shows some 29,000 clones, with 74% occurring only once. Sequenced: CD4+ T cells from PBMCs, cultured in vitro. The receptors come from a human donor in good health. Both conserved end residues are part of each CDR3. D genes are given only for firm matches. Clone size is given for some rows only: seen once, a few or many times, or a class if the clone is expanded.

-,-,TRBV19,TRBJ2-3,CASTDRPDTQYF,TGTGCCAGTACCGACAGGCCGGATACGCAGTATTTT
TRBD2,-,TRBV7-6,TRBJ2-5,CASSLLAGAIQETQYF,TGTGCCAGCAGCTTACTAGCGGGGGCGATTCAAGAGACCCAGTACTTC
-,-,TRBV20-1,TRBJ2-7,CSASPSRRGRYEQYF,TGCAGTGCTAGTCCTTCGCGCAGGGGAAGGTACGAGCAGTACTTC
-,few,TRBV19,TRBJ2-4,CASSYGWDGIQYF,TGTGCCAGTAGTTATGGCTGGGACGGCATTCAGTACTTC
TRBD1,-,TRBV3-1/TRBV3-2,TRBJ1-1,CASSLQGVNTEAFF,TGTGCCAGCAGCCTACAGGGGGTGAACACTGAAGCTTTCTTT
-,-,TRBV19,TRBJ1-2,CASSIPQTYGYTF,TGTGCCAGTAGTATACCACAGACCTATGGCTACACCTTC
TRBD1,once,TRBV5-1,TRBJ2-1,CASSLTGDEQFF,TGCGCCAGCAGCTTGACAGGGGATGAGCAGTTCTTC
TRBD1,-,TRBV7-9,TRBJ2-7,CASSSDRVNSYEQYF,TGTGCCAGCAGCTCGGACAGGGTTAATTCCTACGAGCAGTACTTC
TRBD2,-,TRBV2,TRBJ2-3,CAKRTGTSGTDTQYF,TGTGCCAAACGAACCGGGACTAGCGGCACAGATACGCAGTATTTT
-,-,TRBV19,TRBJ1-2,CASSTSGSGGYTF,TGTGCCAGTAGTACCTCGGGATCCGGGGGCTACACCTTC
TRBD2,few,TRBV5-4,TRBJ2-3,CASSPGTSGGYTQYF,TGTGCCAGCAGCCCCGGGACTAGCGGGGGCTATACGCAGTATTTT
-,-,TRBV5-1,TRBJ2-3,CASSLSGRTFTDTQYF,TGCGCCAGCAGCCTGTCGGGCAGGACGTTTACAGATACGCAGTATTTT
TRBD1,-,TRBV5-1,TRBJ1-2,CASSLGQGIYGYTF,TGCGCCAGCAGCTTAGGACAGGGCATATATGGCTACACCTTC
-,-,TRBV29-1,TRBJ2-5,CSVAGRMKETQYF,TGCAGCGTCGCCGGGAGAATGAAAGAGACCCAGTACTTC
-,-,TRBV7-2,TRBJ2-4,CASSLWVENIQYF,TGTGCCAGCAGCTTATGGGTAGAAAACATTCAGTACTTC
TRBD1,-,TRBV19,TRBJ1-1,CATQGAIEAFF,TGTGCCACACAGGGGGCTATTGAAGCTTTCTTT
-,-,TRBV21-1,TRBJ1-5,CASSPPYDRDQPQHF,TGTGCCAGCAGCCCCCCCTACGACAGAGATCAGCCCCAGCATTTT
TRBD2,few,TRBV5-4,TRBJ2-7,CASRLAGGSYEQYF,TGTGCCAGCAGACTAGCGGGAGGGTCCTACGAGCAGTACTTC
-,few,TRBV4-3,TRBJ2-7,CASSQEWEINVYEQYF,TGCGCCAGCAGCCAAGAGTGGGAGATCAATGTGTACGAGCAGTACTTC
-,-,TRBV2,TRBJ1-1,CASSPRGRRMNTEAFF,TGTGCCAGCAGCCCCAGGGGCCGGAGGATGAACACTGAAGCTTTCTTT
TRBD1,-,TRBV7-8,TRBJ1-5,CASSGRDRGGDQPQHF,TGTGCCAGCAGCGGGCGGGACAGGGGAGGGGATCAGCCCCAGCATTTT
-,-,TRBV30,TRBJ1-1,CAWRFGLLNTEAFF,TGTGCCTGGAGATTCGGACTCCTGAACACTGAAGCTTTCTTT
-,few,TRBV28,TRBJ1-5,CASSQGQEGNQPQHF,TGTGCCAGCAGTCAAGGGCAGGAGGGCAATCAGCCCCAGCATTTT
TRBD2,-,TRBV29-1,TRBJ2-5,CSVEGGNYQETQYF,TGCAGCGTTGAGGGAGGGAACTACCAAGAGACCCAGTACTTC
-,-,TRBV6-1,TRBJ2-7,CASSDEGPTYEQYF,TGTGCCAGCAGTGACGAGGGGCCAACCTACGAGCAGTACTTC
-,few,TRBV19,TRBJ2-2,CASSIDVGASNTGELFF,TGTGCCAGTAGTATAGATGTCGGCGCCTCGAACACCGGGGAGCTGTTTTTT
TRBD1,-,TRBV3-1/TRBV3-2,TRBJ1-4,CASSLRQGNEKLFF,TGTGCCAGCAGCCTACGACAGGGGAATGAAAAACTGTTTTTT
-,-,TRBV19,TRBJ1-2,CASSIAQEGYGYTF,TGTGCCAGTAGTATAGCCCAGGAGGGCTATGGCTACACCTTC
-,few,TRBV2,TRBJ1-2,CASSEIQANYGYTF,TGTGCCAGCAGTGAAATACAGGCTAACTATGGCTACACCTTC
TRBD2,-,TRBV3-1/TRBV3-2,TRBJ2-1,CASSLGTSGGKEQFF,TGTGCCAGCAGCCTGGGGACTAGCGGGGGTAAGGAGCAGTTCTTC
TRBD2,-,TRBV19,TRBJ2-7,CARNIGDSTPGGSYEQYF,TGTGCCAGGAACATAGGTGATTCAACCCCGGGGGGCTCCTACGAGCAGTACTTC
TRBD2,-,TRBV5-1,TRBJ2-7,CASSTGGGSDEQYF,TGCGCCAGCTCCACGGGGGGAGGGAGCGACGAGCAGTACTTC
-,few,TRBV19,TRBJ1-1,CASGRRGNTEAFF,TGTGCCAGTGGAAGGAGGGGGAACACTGAAGCTTTCTTT
-,few,TRBV9,TRBJ1-1,CASKSSDLSDTEAFF,TGTGCCAGCAAAAGTTCGGACTTAAGTGACACTGAAGCTTTCTTT
TRBD2,once,TRBV11-2,TRBJ2-2,CASSPAGLAGGGNTGELFF,TGTGCCAGCAGCCCGGCTGGACTAGCGGGAGGAGGAAACACCGGGGAGCTGTTTTTT
-,-,TRBV6-5,TRBJ2-7,CASRDVNSYEQYF,TGTGCCAGCAGGGACGTGAACTCCTACGAGCAGTACTTC
TRBD1,-,TRBV5-1,TRBJ2-7,CASSWGQIGNYEQYF,TGCGCCAGCAGCTGGGGACAGATCGGGAACTACGAGCAGTACTTC
-,-,TRBV5-1,TRBJ2-1,CASSLFSPGEQFF,TGCGCCAGCAGCTTGTTCAGTCCCGGTGAGCAGTTCTTC
-,-,TRBV12-3/TRBV12-4,TRBJ2-5,CASSAQETQYF,TGTGCCAGCAGTGCACAAGAGACCCAGTACTTC
-,-,TRBV11-3,TRBJ2-5,CASSPGPRETQYF,TGTGCCAGCAGCCCCGGACCGAGGGAGACCCAGTACTTC
TRBD2,-,TRBV2,TRBJ2-3,CASGGGLAGADTQYF,TGTGCCAGCGGGGGGGGACTAGCGGGGGCAGATACGCAGTATTTT
-,-,TRBV7-8,TRBJ2-5,CASSLGRGLVETQYF,TGTGCCAGCAGCTTAGGCAGGGGTTTGGTAGAGACCCAGTACTTC
TRBD1,-,TRBV10-3,TRBJ2-7,CAIRGTGGPSYEQYF,TGTGCCATCAGGGGGACAGGGGGCCCTTCCTACGAGCAGTACTTC
-,once,TRBV30,TRBJ1-3,CAWSPGSGNTIYF,TGTGCCTGGAGTCCCGGGTCTGGAAACACCATATATTTT
-,few,TRBV30,TRBJ1-2,CAWSFGGSNYGYTF,TGTGCCTGGAGTTTTGGCGGTTCTAACTATGGCTACACCTTC
-,-,TRBV5-3,TRBJ2-3,CARSFGEDSRCTDTQYF,TGTGCCAGAAGCTTTGGGGAGGACTCCCGTTGCACAGATACGCAGTATTTT
TRBD2,-,TRBV6-6,TRBJ2-3,CASSYSTDGGSGYF,TGTGCCAGCAGTTACTCGACTGACGGGGGGTCGGGGTATTTT
TRBD2,-,TRBV10-3,TRBJ2-3,CAISEVKREATDTQYF,TGTGCCATCAGTGAGGTCAAGCGGGAGGCAACAGATACGCAGTATTTT
-,-,TRBV7-9,TRBJ2-3,CASSSRVAGTTDTQYF,TGTGCCAGCAGCTCCCGAGTCGCGGGGACAACAGATACGCAGTATTTT
-,once,TRBV5-4,TRBJ2-3,CASKKGTSRTDTQYF,TGTGCCAGCAAGAAGGGTACAAGTCGCACAGATACGCAGTATTTT
TRBD2,few,TRBV7-9,TRBJ2-1,CASSPSWGGYYNEQFF,TGTGCCAGCAGCCCTAGTTGGGGGGGTTACTACAATGAGCAGTTCTTC
-,-,TRBV5-4,TRBJ1-2,CASSLGRPPETNYGYTF,TGTGCCAGCAGCTTAGGGAGGCCACCCGAGACTAACTATGGCTACACCTTC